This TCR beta chain appears in the sequencing data of a study of lymphopenia after photon versus proton radiotherapy. The study, taken as a whole, reports: A bigger post-nadir fall in TCR diversity correlated inversely with survival time in deceased patients. After lymphocyte nadir, photon-treated repertoires showed oligoclonal expansion, especially CD8+ Temra. Relative stability marked proton patients; photon patients lost diversity and naive cells. Authors raise, but do not show, better survival with proton therapy.

The sample holds a few counts of this clone. The antigen is undetermined. The length of the CDR3 is 15 residues. Germline CDR1 and CDR2: LNHDA and SQIVND (reference sequence). The junction had 6 bases not matched to a gene; V was cut back by 5 bases and J by 5 bases. Assay used: immunoSEQ multiplex PCR; TCRdb lists only in-frame clones, some missing. The sample carries approximately 80,000 clones, 65% to 85% recorded once. This material consisted of peripheral blood, taken from a patient treated with proton-based radiotherapy. The chain carries TRBV19 and TRBJ2-1; 10 nucleotides agree with TRBD2. The sequence was obtained from a man in his 60s with pancreatic cancer. The CDR3 protein is CASSVGLAPNNEQFF. The CDR3 DNA follows: TGTGCCAGTAGTGTGGGACTAGCGCCTAACAATGAGCAGTTCTTC.